The 32 T cell receptor beta chains below come from one sample, sequenced in a study of T cell changes during pregnancy in multiple sclerosis. Profiled with immunoSEQ multiplex PCR; TCRdb holds only in-frame clones, not every one. The repertoire holds tens of thousands of clones, roughly 90% seen once, with 10% to 15% in the top ten. The sequences come from CD8+ T cells from peripheral blood mononuclear cells, collected in the first trimester of pregnancy. Every receptor here comes from a female donor with multiple sclerosis, enrolled in a pregnancy study.

The chain is built from TRBV2 and TRBJ1-2, with 8 bases identical to TRBD1. The J segment lost 5 bases and the V segment lost 9 bases, leaving 11 bases of the junction unmatched. Germline V CDR1 and CDR2: SNHLY, FYNNEI. This CDR3 has 14 amino acids. This chain's CDR3 is CARDQGAGEYGYTF. DNA of the CDR3: TGTGCCAGAGATCAGGGGGCGGGGGAATATGGCTACACCTTC.

The V call is TRBV9, the J call TRBJ1-1; perhaps TRBD1 as D (6 bases). The CDR3 runs to 17 residues. Germline CDR1 is SGDLS and CDR2 is YYNGEE. Trimming took off 1 base at V and 2 bases at J, with 18 bases between the two ends. The CDR3 region has the DNA TGTGCCAGCAGCGTACACCGGGACACCAGCTCAAACACTGAAGCTTTCTTT. Translated: CASSVHRDTSSNTEAFF.

The chain recombines TRBV10-3 with TRBJ1-1, with 7 bases aligning to TRBD1. Trimming removed 8 bases from V and 0 bases from J; junction bases left unmatched: 6. CDR1 and CDR2 from the germline V gene are ENHRY and SYGVKD. This CDR3 comprises 14 residues. CDR3 residues: CAIAEGTVNTEAFF. The CDR3 nucleotides are TGTGCCATCGCCGAAGGGACAGTGAACACTGAAGCTTTCTTT.

The rearrangement links TRBV5-6 to TRBJ1-3; D is undetermined. The V end was cut by 4 bases, the J end by 4 bases, with 9 bases between. Per the germline V gene, CDR1 is SGHDT and CDR2 is YYEEEE. This CDR3 is 13 amino acids long. CDR3: CASSPPVGNTIYF. In nucleotides, the CDR3 is TGTGCCAGCAGCCCCCCCGTGGGAAACACCATATATTTT. Together with reference TRBV5-6 and TRBJ1-3, the CDR3 gives the full variable domain: DAGVTQSPTHLIKTRGQQVTLRCSPKSGHDTVSWYQQALGQGPQFIFQYYEEEERQRGNFPDRFSGHQFPNYSSELNVNALLLGDSALYLCASSPPVGNTIYFGEGSWLTVV.

This chain connects TRBV18 to TRBJ1-1; 10 bases match TRBD1. V shed 6 bases, J shed 2 bases, and the junction held 6 bases outside the gene matches. The CDR3 has 15 residues. CDR1 and CDR2 (germline): KGHSH, LQKENI. CDR3 in amino acids: CASSLRQGANTEAFF. CDR3 DNA: TGTGCCAGCTCCCTACGACAGGGGGCAAACACTGAAGCTTTCTTT.

The chain is built from TRBV9 and TRBJ2-2; 8 bases fit TRBD1. Trimming cost V 4 bases and J 0 bases; bases outside gene matches: 14. Germline V lookup: CDR1 SGDLS, CDR2 YYNGEE. The CDR3 is 19 amino acids. The CDR3 nucleotides are TGTGCCAGCAGCAACCCCGGGACAGGATATACCGCGAACACCGGGGAGCTGTTTTTT. Its protein product is CASSNPGTGYTANTGELFF.

The genes are TRBV7-9 and TRBJ1-4, with 10 bases aligning to TRBD1. Looked up from germline, CDR1 is SEHNR and CDR2 is FQNEAQ (reference sequence). J gave up 6 bases and V 7 bases, and 5 bases lay outside the gene matches. The length of the CDR3 is 14 residues. CDR3 loop: CASTEGTGDEKLFF. CDR3 DNA sequence: TGTGCCAGCACCGAGGGGACAGGGGATGAAAAACTGTTTTTT.

V usage is TRBV4-1 and J usage is TRBJ2-1, with a possible D match to TRBD2 (5 bases). Germline V gene lookup returns CDR1 MGHRA and CDR2 YSYEKL. The CDR3 has 14 amino acids. V was pared by 6 bases and J by 4 bases, with 13 bases between. DNA of the CDR3: TGCGCCAGCAGGCGAACTAGTGTTTACAATGAGCAGTTCTTC. This encodes CASRRTSVYNEQFF.

DNA for the CDR3: TGTGCCAGCAGTTACTCGGGGGGGGGCTCCTACAATGAGCAGTTCTTC. This gives the protein CASSYSGGGSYNEQFF. V gene TRBV6-5 combines with J gene TRBJ2-1, with TRBD2 matching over 7 bases. CDR1 is MNHEY, CDR2 SVGAGI, per germline. Trimming at V came to 0 bases and at J to 0 bases, leaving 2 bases not matched to a gene. The CDR3 loop spans 16 amino acids.

The chain recombines TRBV6-5 with TRBJ1-4, with unresolved D. Trimming cost V 2 bases and J 0 bases, with 10 bases left between them. Germline CDR1 and CDR2: MNHEY and SVGAGI. CDR3 size: 16 residues. The CDR3 region has the DNA TGTGCCAGCAGTTACGTCCAGGCTGCAACTAATGAAAAACTGTTTTTT. Translation gives CASSYVQAATNEKLFF.

The V and J genes are TRBV15 and TRBJ2-7; 10 bases match TRBD1. This CDR3 contains 14 residues. V was pared by 8 bases and J by 0 bases, with 4 bases of the junction left unmatched. Germline V CDR1 and CDR2: LNHNV, YYDKDF (reference sequence). The CDR3 is CATRGQGSSYEQYF. CDR3 nucleotide sequence: TGTGCCACCCGGGGACAGGGGAGCTCCTACGAGCAGTACTTC.

V is TRBV5-1 and J is TRBJ2-7, with D perhaps TRBD1 (5 bases). From germline, CDR1 is SGHRS and CDR2 YFSETQ. CDR3 length equals 14 residues. The V end lost 4 bases, the J end lost 4 bases, and 15 bases lay between the germline ends. CDR3 sequence: CASSPNSQGYEQYF. CDR3 sequence (DNA): TGCGCCAGCAGCCCCAATTCTCAGGGTTACGAGCAGTACTTC.

V usage is TRBV5-4 and J usage is TRBJ1-2; TRBD1 matches 9 bases. V shed 3 bases, J shed 1 base, and the junction held 1 base outside the gene matches. The V gene's germline CDR1 is SGHNT and CDR2 YYREEE (reference sequence). CDR3 length: 14 residues. CDR3 amino acids: CASSSDRGNYGYTF. CDR3 nucleotide sequence: TGTGCCAGCAGCTCGGACAGGGGTAACTATGGCTACACCTTC.

The chain recombines TRBV30 with TRBJ1-5; no clear D gene. The germline V and J ends were trimmed by 2 bases and 3 bases, with 8 bases remaining between them. The CDR3 has 13 residues. Germline V lookup: CDR1 GTSNPN, CDR2 SVGIG (reference sequence). Written as DNA, the CDR3 is TGTGCCTGGAGTTTGGGCTCCAATCAGCCCCAGCATTTT. It codes for CAWSLGSNQPQHF.

V is TRBV6-6 and J is TRBJ1-1; perhaps TRBD1 as D (5 bases). The V end lost 5 bases, the J end lost 8 bases, and 9 bases lay between the germline ends. CDR3 size: 11 residues. In germline, CDR1 is MNHNY, CDR2 SVGAGI (reference sequence). CDR3 nucleotide sequence: TGTGCCAGCAGTGACAGCTCAGAAGCTTTCTTT. Amino acids: CASSDSSEAFF.

This clone was detected once. Other nucleotide sequences in the sample specify the same CDR3. The V gene is TRBV9, the J gene TRBJ2-3; possibly TRBD2 for D (7 bases). The length of the CDR3 is 15 residues. Trimming pared 0 bases from V and 3 bases from J, leaving 11 bases between. The germline V gene has CDR1 SGDLS and CDR2 YYNGEE. The CDR3 sequence is CASSVGGGPTDTQYF. DNA of the CDR3: TGTGCCAGCAGCGTAGGGGGGGGCCCGACAGATACGCAGTATTTT.

V and J are TRBV19 and TRBJ1-5; 8 bases map to TRBD1. Germline lookup yields CDR1 LNHDA and CDR2 SQIVND (reference sequence). With V trimmed by 8 bases and J by 3 bases, 9 bases remained unmatched. CDR3 length equals 15 residues. CDR3 DNA: TGTGCCAGTGATTTTATGGACAGGGCCAATCAGCCCCAGCATTTT. It specifies CASDFMDRANQPQHF.

The gene calls are TRBV6-4 and TRBJ2-2, with D unresolved. This CDR3 is built from 14 residues. Deletions cut 10 bases from V and 1 base from J, with 13 bases between. Germline-derived CDR1 and CDR2 are MRHNA and SNTAGT. CDR3 protein: CATQTSRNTGELFF. The DNA of the CDR3 is TGTGCCACCCAGACTTCGCGGAACACCGGGGAGCTGTTTTTT.

A single count supports this clone. The V gene is TRBV5-6, the J gene TRBJ1-6; a possible D gene is TRBD1 (5 bases). Trimming took off 1 base at V and 10 bases at J, with 18 bases between the two ends. The CDR3 runs to 16 residues. CDR1 is SGHDT and CDR2 is YYEEEE in the germline V gene. CDR3 loop: CASSLRGTGLVSPLHF. CDR3 DNA sequence: TGTGCCAGCAGCTTGCGCGGTACAGGCTTAGTCTCACCCCTCCACTTT.

The DNA for the CDR3 is TGTGCCAGCAGCGCCGGGACAGGGGGCCCGGACATTCAGTACTTC. This gives the protein CASSAGTGGPDIQYF. This chain joins TRBV11-1 and TRBJ2-4, with 12 bases lining up with TRBD1. The CDR3 sequence is 15 residues long. Germline V gene data show CDR1 as SGHAT and CDR2 as FQDESV (reference sequence). The V and J ends lost 5 bases and 8 bases, in that order; junction bases with no gene match: 7.

The gene calls are TRBV7-3 and TRBJ2-1, with 7 bases identical to TRBD2. Germline V gene sequence: CDR1 SGHTA, CDR2 FQGTGA. V lost 5 bases to trimming and J lost 6 bases; unmatched junction nucleotides: 10. The CDR3 has 15 amino acids. The CDR3 spells CASSPGGGPSNEQFF. The CDR3, as DNA: TGTGCCAGCAGCCCGGGGGGAGGGCCTAGCAATGAGCAGTTCTTC.

V is TRBV5-1 and J is TRBJ2-1; weak D call: TRBD2 (5 bases). Germline-derived CDR1 and CDR2 are SGHRS and YFSETQ. The CDR3 totals 13 residues. The V end lost 3 bases, the J end lost 5 bases, and 9 bases lay between the germline ends. The CDR3 region is CASSSEGNNEQFF. DNA of the CDR3: TGCGCCAGCAGCTCAGAGGGAAACAATGAGCAGTTCTTC.

The chain links TRBV9 to TRBJ1-1, with 7 bases that match TRBD1. CDR3 length: 16 residues. CDR1 SGDLS and CDR2 YYNGEE come from the germline V gene. Trimming removed 3 bases from V and 1 base from J; junction bases left unmatched: 9. CDR3 sequence reads: CASSDHSGGGNTEAFF. The CDR3 nucleotides are TGTGCCAGCAGCGACCATTCAGGGGGTGGGAACACTGAAGCTTTCTTT. Filled out from reference TRBV9 and TRBJ1-1, the complete variable domain reads DSGVTQTPKHLITATGQRVTLRCSPRSGDLSVYWYQQSLDQGLQFLIQYYNGEERAKGNILERFSAQQFPDLHSELNLSSLELGDSALYFCASSDHSGGGNTEAFFGQGTRLTVV.

V usage is TRBV19 and J usage is TRBJ2-1; the D gene is possibly TRBD2 (6 bases). The V and J ends lost 5 bases and 7 bases respectively, with 18 bases between them. This CDR3 region has 15 residues. The germline V gene has CDR1 LNHDA and CDR2 SQIVND (reference sequence). CDR3 coding DNA: TGTGCCAGTAGTCTTAGCGGTTTATTAAGAAATGAGCAGTTCTTC. This gives the protein CASSLSGLLRNEQFF.

The chain recombines TRBV5-3 with TRBJ1-5; D is undetermined. TRBV5-3 counts as an open reading frame of uncertain function. This CDR3 is 17 amino acids long. Trimming shortened V by 2 bases and J by 9 bases, and 24 bases separated the two germline ends. The CDR3 DNA reads TGTGCCAGAAGCTTCCGCGGTATATGGGAGGGCGAGCGGCCCCAGCATTTT. Protein: CARSFRGIWEGERPQHF.

This clone appeared a single time. The rearrangement joins TRBV9 to TRBJ1-4, with 11 positions matching TRBD1. Germline CDR1 SGDLS, CDR2 YYNGEE. Trimming cost V 3 bases and J 4 bases; bases outside gene matches: 5. This CDR3 has 16 amino acids. CDR3 nucleotide sequence: TGTGCCAGCAGCGCGATCGGGACAGGGGGTAATGAAAAACTGTTTTTT. Residues: CASSAIGTGGNEKLFF.

This sequence joins TRBV5-6 and TRBJ2-3, with a possible D match to TRBD1 (5 bases). The CDR3 is 14 residues long. Between the trimmed V and J ends, which lost 4 bases and 4 bases, there was a span of 13 bases. CDR1 SGHDT and CDR2 YYEEEE come from the germline V gene. The chain's CDR3 is CASSLGGHPDTQYF. The CDR3 nucleotides read TGTGCCAGCAGCCTGGGCGGACACCCAGATACGCAGTATTTT.

The chain is built from TRBV11-2 and TRBJ1-4; TRBD1 matches at 8 bases. CDR3 length: 15 amino acids. Germline V lookup: CDR1 SGHAT, CDR2 FQNNGV. J lost 7 bases, V lost 1 base, and 5 bases had no gene match. DNA of the CDR3: TGTGCCAGCAGCTTAGGGTACAGGGGGGGTGAAAAACTGTTTTTT. Protein product: CASSLGYRGGEKLFF.

V usage is TRBV5-6 and J usage is TRBJ1-1; TRBD1 matches at 7 bases. This CDR3 spans 17 amino acids. V lost 4 bases, J lost 0 bases, and 12 bases stayed unmatched. The V gene's germline CDR1 is SGHDT and CDR2 YYEEEE. CDR3 amino acids: CASSITTGIVMNTEAFF. The CDR3 region has the DNA TGTGCCAGCAGCATTACGACAGGGATCGTCATGAACACTGAAGCTTTCTTT.

The V and J genes are TRBV6-1 and TRBJ1-3; D is unresolved. The germline gives CDR1 MNHNS, CDR2 SASEGT. The CDR3 length is 12 residues. Trimming pared 10 bases from V and 0 bases from J, leaving 7 bases between. The CDR3 reads CATRDSGNTIYF. Here the CDR3 DNA reads TGTGCCACCCGGGACTCTGGAAACACCATATATTTT.

The chain uses TRBV19 and TRBJ1-5, with D perhaps matching TRBD1 (6 bases). The CDR3 runs 16 residues. Germline CDR1 is LNHDA and CDR2 is SQIVND (reference sequence). V was trimmed by 1 base and J by 1 base, leaving 11 bases between them. The CDR3 nucleotides read TGTGCCAGTAGTATAGGGCCAGGGGTGAGCAATCAGCCCCAGCATTTT. Its protein product is CASSIGPGVSNQPQHF.

The rearrangement links TRBV5-5 to TRBJ1-2, with 8 positions matching TRBD1. V dropped 2 bases and J dropped 0; count of bases not matched to a gene: 9. Per germline, CDR1 SGHKS and CDR2 YYEKEE (reference sequence). This CDR3 has 17 amino acids. CDR3 nucleotide sequence: TGTGCCAGCAGCTTAAGCCCGGACAGGGCAACTAACTATGGCTACACCTTC. This translates into CASSLSPDRATNYGYTF.